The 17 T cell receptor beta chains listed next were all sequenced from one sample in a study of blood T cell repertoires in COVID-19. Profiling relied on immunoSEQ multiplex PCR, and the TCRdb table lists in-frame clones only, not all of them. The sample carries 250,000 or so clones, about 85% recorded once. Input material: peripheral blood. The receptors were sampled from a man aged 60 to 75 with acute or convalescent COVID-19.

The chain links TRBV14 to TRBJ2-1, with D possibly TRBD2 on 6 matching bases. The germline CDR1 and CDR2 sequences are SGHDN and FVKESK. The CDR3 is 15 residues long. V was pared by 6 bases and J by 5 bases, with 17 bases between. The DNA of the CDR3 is TGTGCCAGCAGTCTGAGGACTATCGACGACAATGAGCAGTTCTTC. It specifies CASSLRTIDDNEQFF.

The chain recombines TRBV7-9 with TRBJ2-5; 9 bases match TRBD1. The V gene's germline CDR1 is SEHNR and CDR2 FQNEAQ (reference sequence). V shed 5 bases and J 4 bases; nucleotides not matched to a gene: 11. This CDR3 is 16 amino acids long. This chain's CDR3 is CASSPFGTGFLETQYF. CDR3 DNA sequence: TGTGCCAGCAGCCCGTTCGGGACAGGGTTTCTAGAGACCCAGTACTTC.

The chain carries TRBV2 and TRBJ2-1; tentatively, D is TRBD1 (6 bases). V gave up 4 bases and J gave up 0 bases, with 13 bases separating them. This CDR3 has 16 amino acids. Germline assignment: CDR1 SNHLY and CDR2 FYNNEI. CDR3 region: CASSARGTSSYNEQFF. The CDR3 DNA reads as TGTGCCAGCAGTGCGAGGGGGACCAGCTCCTACAATGAGCAGTTCTTC.

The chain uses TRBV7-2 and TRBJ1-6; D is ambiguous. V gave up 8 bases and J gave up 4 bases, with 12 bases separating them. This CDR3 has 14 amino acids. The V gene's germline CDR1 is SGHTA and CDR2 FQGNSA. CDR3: CASGQAPYNSPLHF. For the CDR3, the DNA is TGTGCCAGCGGCCAGGCACCGTATAATTCACCCCTCCACTTT.

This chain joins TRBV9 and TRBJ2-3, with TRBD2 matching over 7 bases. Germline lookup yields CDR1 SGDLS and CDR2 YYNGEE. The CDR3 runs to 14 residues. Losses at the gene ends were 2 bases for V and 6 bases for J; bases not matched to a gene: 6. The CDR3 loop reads CASSVRLASDTQYF. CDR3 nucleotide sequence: TGTGCCAGCAGCGTCAGACTAGCTTCGGATACGCAGTATTTT.

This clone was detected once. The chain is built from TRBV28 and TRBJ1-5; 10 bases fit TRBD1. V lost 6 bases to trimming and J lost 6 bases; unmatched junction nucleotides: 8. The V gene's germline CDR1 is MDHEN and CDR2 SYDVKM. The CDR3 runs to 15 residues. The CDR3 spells CASRAGDRGFQPQHF. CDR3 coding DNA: TGTGCCAGCAGGGCAGGGGACAGGGGCTTTCAGCCCCAGCATTTT. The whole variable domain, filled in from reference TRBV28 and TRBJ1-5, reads DVKVTQSSRYLVKRTGEKVFLECVQDMDHENMFWYRQDPGLGLRLIYFSYDVKMKEKGDIPEGYSVSREKKERFSLILESASTNQTSMYLCASRAGDRGFQPQHFGDGTRLSIL.

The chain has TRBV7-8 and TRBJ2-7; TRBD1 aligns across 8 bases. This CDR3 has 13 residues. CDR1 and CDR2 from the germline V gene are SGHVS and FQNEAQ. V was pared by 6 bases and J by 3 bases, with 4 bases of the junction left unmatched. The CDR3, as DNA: TGTGCCAGCAGACAGGGGGTAGACTACGAGCAGTACTTC. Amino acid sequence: CASRQGVDYEQYF. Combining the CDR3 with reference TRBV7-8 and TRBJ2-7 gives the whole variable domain GAGVSQSPRYKVAKRGQDVALRCDPISGHVSLFWYQQALGQGPEFLTYFQNEAQLDKSGLPSDRFFAERPEGSVSTLKIQRTQQEDSAVYLCASRQGVDYEQYFGPGTRLTVT.

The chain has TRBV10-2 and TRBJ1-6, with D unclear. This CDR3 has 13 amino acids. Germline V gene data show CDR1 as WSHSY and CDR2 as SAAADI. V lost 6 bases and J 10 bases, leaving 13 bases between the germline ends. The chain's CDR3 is CASRAQVGSPLHF. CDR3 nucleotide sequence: TGCGCCAGCAGGGCTCAGGTTGGATCACCCCTCCACTTT.

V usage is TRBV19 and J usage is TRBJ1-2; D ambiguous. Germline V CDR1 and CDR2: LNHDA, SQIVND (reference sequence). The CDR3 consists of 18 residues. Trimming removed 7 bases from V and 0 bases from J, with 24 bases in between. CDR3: CASTLYGVSGYTNYGYTF. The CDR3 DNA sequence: TGTGCCAGTACGTTATATGGGGTCTCGGGATATACTAACTATGGCTACACCTTC.

The CDR3 coding sequence is TGTGCCAGCTCACCACCGGGGGGGATGTACCAAGAGACCCAGTACTTC. It encodes CASSPPGGMYQETQYF. The rearrangement joins TRBV18 to TRBJ2-5; 7 bases align to TRBD2. The CDR3 totals 16 residues. Trimming at V came to 0 bases and at J to 0 bases, leaving 4 bases not matched to a gene. Germline V lookup: CDR1 KGHSH, CDR2 LQKENI.

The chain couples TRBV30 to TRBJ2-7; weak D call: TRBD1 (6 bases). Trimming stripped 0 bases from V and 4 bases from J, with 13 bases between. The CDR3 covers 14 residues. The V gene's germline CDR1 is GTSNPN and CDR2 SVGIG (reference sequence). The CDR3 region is CAWSVEDQGYEQYF. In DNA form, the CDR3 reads TGTGCCTGGAGTGTCGAGGACCAGGGGTACGAGCAGTACTTC.

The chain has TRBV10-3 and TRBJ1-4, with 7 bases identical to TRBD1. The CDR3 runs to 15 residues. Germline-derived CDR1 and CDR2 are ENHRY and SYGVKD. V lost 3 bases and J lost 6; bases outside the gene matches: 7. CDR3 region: CAISDSGTAYEKLFF. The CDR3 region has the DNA TGTGCCATCAGTGACTCCGGGACAGCCTATGAAAAACTGTTTTTT.

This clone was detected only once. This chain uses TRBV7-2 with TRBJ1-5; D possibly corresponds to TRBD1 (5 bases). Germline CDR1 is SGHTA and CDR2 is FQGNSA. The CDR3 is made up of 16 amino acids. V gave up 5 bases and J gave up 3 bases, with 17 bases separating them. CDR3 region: CASSQSHSGNNQPQHF. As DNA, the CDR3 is TGTGCCAGCAGCCAGAGCCACTCAGGGAACAATCAGCCCCAGCATTTT. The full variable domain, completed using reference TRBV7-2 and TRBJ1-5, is GAGVSQSPSNKVTEKGKDVELRCDPISGHTALYWYRQSLGQGLEFLIYFQGNSAPDKSGLPSDRFSAERTGGSVSTLTIQRTQQEDSAVYLCASSQSHSGNNQPQHFGDGTRLSIL.

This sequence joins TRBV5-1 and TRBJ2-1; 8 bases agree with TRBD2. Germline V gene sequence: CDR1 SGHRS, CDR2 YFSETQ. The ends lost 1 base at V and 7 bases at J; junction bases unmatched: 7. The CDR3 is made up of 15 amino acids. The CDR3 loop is CASSLQLAEKNEQFF. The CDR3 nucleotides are TGCGCCAGCAGCTTGCAACTAGCGGAAAAGAATGAGCAGTTCTTC. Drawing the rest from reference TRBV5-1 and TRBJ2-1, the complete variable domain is KAGVTQTPRYLIKTRGQQVTLSCSPISGHRSVSWYQQTPGQGLQFLFEYFSETQRNKGNFPGRFSGRQFSNSRSEMNVSTLELGDSALYLCASSLQLAEKNEQFFGPGTRLTVL.

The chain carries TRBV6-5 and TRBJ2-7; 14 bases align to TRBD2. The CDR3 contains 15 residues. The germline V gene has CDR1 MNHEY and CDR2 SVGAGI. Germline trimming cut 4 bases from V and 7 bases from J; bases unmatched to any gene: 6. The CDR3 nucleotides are TGTGCCAGCAGTTTTGGGACTAGCGGGAGCGGTGAGCAGTACTTC. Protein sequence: CASSFGTSGSGEQYF.

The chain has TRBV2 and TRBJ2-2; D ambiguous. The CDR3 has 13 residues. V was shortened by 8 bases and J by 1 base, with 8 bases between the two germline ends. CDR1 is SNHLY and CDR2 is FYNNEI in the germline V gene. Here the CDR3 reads CASGHLNTGELFF. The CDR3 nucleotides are TGTGCCAGCGGGCACCTGAACACCGGGGAGCTGTTTTTT.

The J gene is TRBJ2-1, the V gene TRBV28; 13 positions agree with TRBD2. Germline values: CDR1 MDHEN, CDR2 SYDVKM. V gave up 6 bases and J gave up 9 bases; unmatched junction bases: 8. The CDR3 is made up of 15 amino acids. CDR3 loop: CASRSLAGGPGEQFF. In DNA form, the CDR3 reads TGTGCCAGCAGGTCACTAGCGGGAGGGCCGGGTGAGCAGTTCTTC.